This T cell receptor beta chain was obtained from a study of T cells after yellow fever vaccination. Regarding the study as a whole: Detected again after the booster were most primary-vaccination clones, at almost 97% CD4 and approximately 87% CD8.

Germline loops: CDR1 SEHNR, CDR2 FQNEAQ (reference sequence). With 3 bases removed from V and 5 bases from J, the gap between germline ends came to 13 bases. This CDR3 comprises 15 residues. TCRdb passed the 5' RACE reads through MiXCR, listing each CDR3 protein once. The data contain a few hundred thousand distinct CDR3 sequences, roughly 4% of them singletons. This clonotype was seen a few times. Its antigen is as yet unknown. This chain links TRBV7-9 with TRBJ2-2; D is possibly TRBD1 (5 bases). Sample: PBMCs, taken 5 days after the yellow fever booster vaccination. This TCR was sampled from a man aged 18 to 30 who received the YFV17D yellow fever vaccine. In DNA, the CDR3 is TGTGCCAGCAGCTTTAAGACAGACGGTACCGGGGAGCTGTTTTTT. It codes for CASSFKTDGTGELFF.